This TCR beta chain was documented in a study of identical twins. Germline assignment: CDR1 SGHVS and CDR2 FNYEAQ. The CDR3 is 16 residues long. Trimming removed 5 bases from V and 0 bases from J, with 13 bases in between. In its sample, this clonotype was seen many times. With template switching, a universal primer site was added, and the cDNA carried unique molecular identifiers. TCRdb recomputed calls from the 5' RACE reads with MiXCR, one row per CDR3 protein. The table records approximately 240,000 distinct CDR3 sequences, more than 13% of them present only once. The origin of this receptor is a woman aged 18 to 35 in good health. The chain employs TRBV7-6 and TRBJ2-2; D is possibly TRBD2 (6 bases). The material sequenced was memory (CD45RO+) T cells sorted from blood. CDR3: CASSPGVAANTGELFF. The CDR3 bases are TGTGCCAGCAGCCCCGGGGTAGCGGCGAACACCGGGGAGCTGTTTTTT.